Each of the 25 T cell receptor beta chains below was sequenced from the same sample in a study of regulatory T cells in long-lasting Graves disease. Time point described: newly diagnosed GD, antithyroid drugs for less than 3 months. There was RNA extracted from PBMCs, and the TCR library was made from it. Construction of the TCR beta libraries employed iRepertoire HTBI primers in conjunction with Arm-PCR of CDR3 regions. TCRdb independently ran MiXCR on the multiplex PCR reads; one entry per CDR3 protein. The sample contains 240,000 or so distinct CDR3 sequences, just over 20% of which appear only once. The specimen was peripheral blood mononuclear cells (PBMCs), collected at new diagnosis, from a patient treated with antithyroid drugs. Every receptor here comes from a female donor with Graves disease.

The V and J genes are TRBV15 and TRBJ1-2; D might be TRBD1 (5 bases). The CDR3 loop spans 14 amino acids. The V end was cut by 1 base, the J end by 0 bases, with 6 bases between. Germline V gene sequence: CDR1 LNHNV, CDR2 YYDKDF (reference sequence). The CDR3 DNA sequence: TGTGCCACCAGCAGAGGGGGGTCTAACTATGGCTACACCTTC. Translating gives CATSRGGSNYGYTF.

V is TRBV12-3 or TRBV12-4 and J is TRBJ1-5; D not resolved. CDR3 size: 12 residues. V lost 4 bases and J lost 8, with 9 bases in between. CDR3 sequence: CASSSRGEPQHF. CDR3 DNA sequence: TGTGCCAGCAGTTCCCGGGGAGAGCCCCAGCATTTT.

This clonotype has a count of ten or more. The V and J genes are TRBV24-1 and TRBJ2-2, with D uncertain. CDR1 and CDR2 from the germline V gene are KGHDR and SFDVKD. V lost 3 bases and J lost 4, with 11 bases in between. The length of the CDR3 is 15 residues. Here the CDR3 reads CATSDPQMGTGELFF. The CDR3 region has the DNA TGTGCCACCAGTGATCCCCAGATGGGCACCGGGGAGCTGTTTTTT.

This clonotype was detected a few times. The rearrangement joins TRBV20-1 to TRBJ2-3, with D perhaps matching TRBD1 (5 bases). Germline V lookup: CDR1 DFQATT, CDR2 SNEGSKA (reference sequence). V lost 1 base to trimming and J lost 4 bases, with 9 bases between them. There are 13 residues in the CDR3. The CDR3 region is CSARGGAADTQYF. For the CDR3, the DNA is TGCAGTGCTAGAGGGGGCGCGGCAGATACGCAGTATTTT.

This clonotype appeared many times. In DNA form, the CDR3 reads TGTGCCAGCAGTTTTAAGCCATATCAGCCCCAGCATTTT. Protein sequence: CASSFKPYQPQHF. The V call is TRBV6-5, the J call TRBJ1-5; D unresolved. The length of the CDR3 is 13 residues. Germline CDR1 reads MNHEY; CDR2 reads SVGAGI. V was clipped by 4 bases and J by 5 bases, with 9 bases between them.

This clonotype was observed many times. This chain connects TRBV7-2 to TRBJ1-4; D is uncertain. The CDR3 is made up of 15 amino acids. Germline V gives CDR1 SGHTA, CDR2 FQGNSA. Trimming stripped 4 bases from V and 8 bases from J, with 17 bases between. The CDR3 DNA reads TGTGCCAGCAGCTATGGCAGTCTTACCCTCGAAAAACTGTTTTTT. This translates into CASSYGSLTLEKLFF.

This clonotype was seen many times. The chain recombines TRBV10-3 with TRBJ1-5, with D unclear. The CDR3 extends over 13 amino acids. Trimming took 0 bases from V and 7 from J, leaving 7 bases between them. Germline V CDR1 and CDR2: ENHRY, SYGVKD. The CDR3 is CAISESDEQPQHF. The CDR3 nucleotides read TGTGCCATCAGTGAGTCGGATGAACAGCCCCAGCATTTT.

This clonotype appeared a single time. This rearrangement joins TRBV10-3 to TRBJ2-1; TRBD2 aligns across 15 bases. Germline CDR1 ENHRY, CDR2 SYGVKD. The CDR3 has 14 residues. Trimming removed 5 bases from V and 9 bases from J; junction bases left unmatched: 2. The CDR3 DNA reads TGTGCCATCAGTTGGGGACTAGCGGGGGGTGAGCAGTTCTTC. It encodes CAISWGLAGGEQFF.

This clonotype was observed at least ten times. The chain joins TRBV5-4 to TRBJ1-1; D not resolved. V dropped 4 bases and J dropped 4 bases, with 11 bases sitting between them. The CDR3 sequence is 13 residues long. The V gene's germline CDR1 is SGHNT and CDR2 YYREEE (reference sequence). The CDR3 DNA follows: TGTGCCAGCAGCCACCCCCGGGGCACTGAAGCTTTCTTT. Translated, it gives CASSHPRGTEAFF. Looking up the rest from reference TRBV5-4 and TRBJ1-1 gives the full variable domain: ETGVTQSPTHLIKTRGQQVTLRCSSQSGHNTVSWYQQALGQGPQFIFQYYREEENGRGNFPPRFSGLQFPNYSSELNVNALELDDSALYLCASSHPRGTEAFFGQGTRLTVV.

In this sample, this clonotype turned up many times. The V and J genes are TRBV2 and TRBJ2-7; D uncertain. The CDR3 has 12 amino acids. V lost 4 bases and J lost 6, with 10 bases in between. Germline V gene data show CDR1 as SNHLY and CDR2 as FYNNEI. DNA of the CDR3: TGTGCCAGCAGTGCCCTCTGGGGCGAGCAGTACTTC. Amino acids: CASSALWGEQYF. The variable domain in full, completed from reference TRBV2 and TRBJ2-7, reads EPEVTQTPSHQVTQMGQEVILRCVPISNHLYFYWYRQILGQKVEFLVSFYNNEISEKSEIFDDQFSVERPDGSNFTLKIRSTKLEDSAMYFCASSALWGEQYFGPGTRLTVT.

This clonotype was found many times. This sequence joins TRBV12-3 or TRBV12-4 and TRBJ2-7, with TRBD2 as a possible D gene (6 bases). Trimming removed 6 bases from V and 0 bases from J, with 15 bases in between. CDR3 length: 15 residues. The CDR3 DNA sequence: TGTGCCAGCAGACAGGAGGGCCATAGCTCCTACGAGCAGTACTTC. It translates to CASRQEGHSSYEQYF.

Concerning this clonotype itself: This likely reflects a read error, since a far larger clone is one base away. This rearrangement joins TRBV28 to TRBJ2-1; 12 bases map to TRBD2. The CDR3 is 17 residues long. In germline, CDR1 is MDHEN, CDR2 SYDVKM. Germline trimming cut 2 bases from V and 10 bases from J; bases unmatched to any gene: 12. This chain's CDR3 is CASSLLAGGLSSYEQFF. The CDR3 bases are TGTGCCAGCAGTTTACTAGCGGGGGGGCTGAGCTCCTACGAGCAGTTCTTC.

This chain joins TRBV5-5 and TRBJ1-5; a weak D match, TRBD1 (5 bases). With 0 bases removed from V and 6 bases from J, the gap between germline ends came to 19 bases. Per the germline V gene, CDR1 is SGHKS and CDR2 is YYEKEE (reference sequence). The CDR3 runs to 17 residues. The CDR3, as DNA: TGTGCCAGCAGCTTGGAAGAATCAGGGAGGTTTGGTCAGCCCCAGCATTTT. It encodes CASSLEESGRFGQPQHF.

This clonotype was detected many times. A junction end diverges from the germline sequence, so it may reflect a read error. This chain joins TRBV5-5 and TRBJ2-3; 10 nucleotides match TRBD1. Germline V lookup: CDR1 SGHKS, CDR2 YYEKEE (reference sequence). The CDR3 extends over 16 amino acids. CDR3 in amino acids: CASSLDGTGGTDTQYF. DNA of the CDR3: TGCGCCAGCAGCTTGGACGGGACAGGGGGCACAGATACGCAGTATTTT.

To note about this clonotype: A single base separates this from a much larger clone, so it may be a read error. This chain connects TRBV9 to TRBJ2-1; D is unclear. The V end lost 0 bases, the J end lost 6 bases, and 13 bases lay between the germline ends. Germline lookup yields CDR1 SGDLS and CDR2 YYNGEE. This CDR3 contains 15 residues. This chain's CDR3 is CASSVVPAPSNEQFF. CDR3 nucleotide sequence: TGTGCCAGCAGCGTAGTTCCGGCCCCCAGCAATGAGCAGTTCTTC.

This clonotype has a handful of counts. V gene TRBV2 combines with J gene TRBJ1-1; D unresolved. From germline, CDR1 is SNHLY and CDR2 FYNNEI. V was cut by 4 bases and J by 1 base, with 16 bases left in between. The CDR3 is made up of 16 amino acids. Written as DNA, the CDR3 is TGTGCCAGCAGTGCAACGACGGCAGGAGGGAACACTGAAGCTTTCTTT. Translating it yields CASSATTAGGNTEAFF. Full variable domain (remainder filled in from reference TRBV2 and TRBJ1-1): EPEVTQTPSHQVTQMGQEVILRCVPISNHLYFYWYRQILGQKVEFLVSFYNNEISEKSEIFDDQFSVERPDGSNFTLKIRSTKLEDSAMYFCASSATTAGGNTEAFFGQGTRLTVV.

This chain links TRBV19 with TRBJ2-1, with TRBD2 as a possible D gene (5 bases). CDR1 is LNHDA, CDR2 SQIVND, per germline (reference sequence). This CDR3 comprises 14 residues. V lost 3 bases to trimming and J lost 9 bases, with 15 bases between them. CDR3 in amino acids: CASSILLSAGEQFF. In DNA, the CDR3 is TGTGCCAGTAGTATTCTTCTTAGCGCTGGTGAGCAGTTCTTC.

The chain has TRBV7-9 and TRBJ2-2; 7 bases are a match to TRBD1. J was trimmed by 0 bases and V by 5 bases; bases with no gene match: 6. The CDR3 is made up of 16 amino acids. CDR1 is SEHNR, CDR2 FQNEAQ, per germline (reference sequence). CDR3: CASSRDRATNTGELFF. The DNA of the CDR3 is TGTGCCAGCAGCCGAGACAGGGCTACGAACACCGGGGAGCTGTTTTTT.

Here the CDR3 DNA reads TGTGCCAGCAGCACCAACCCGGGCGCGGGATCCTACGAGCAGTACTTC. It codes for CASSTNPGAGSYEQYF. The V and J genes are TRBV11-2 and TRBJ2-7, with D perhaps TRBD2 (6 bases). Germline CDR1 is SGHAT and CDR2 is FQNNGV. With 5 bases removed from V and 1 base from J, the gap between germline ends came to 18 bases. This CDR3 is built from 16 residues. The variable domain in full, completed from reference TRBV11-2 and TRBJ2-7, reads EAGVAQSPRYKIIEKRQSVAFWCNPISGHATLYWYQQILGQGPKLLIQFQNNGVVDDSQLPKDRFSAERLKGVDSTLKIQPAKLEDSAVYLCASSTNPGAGSYEQYFGPGTRLTVT.

This clonotype has ten or more counts. The genes are TRBV20-1 and TRBJ2-2; D may correspond to TRBD1 or TRBD2 (5 bases each). V was shortened by 0 bases and J by 5 bases, with 19 bases between the two germline ends. The CDR3 consists of 17 residues. Germline V gene lookup returns CDR1 DFQATT and CDR2 SNEGSKA (reference sequence). The CDR3, as DNA: TGCAGTGCTAGAGATCTGGGGCGGCTAGCCAGTACCGGGGAGCTGTTTTTT. This translates into CSARDLGRLASTGELFF.

In its sample, this clonotype was seen many times. A much bigger clone sits one base away, suggesting this may be a read error. The chain combines TRBV7-6 with TRBJ1-1, with TRBD1 matching over 8 bases. The CDR3 is 15 residues long. Germline CDR1 is SGHVS and CDR2 is FNYEAQ. CDR3 in amino acids: CTSSLEDRAMSEAFF. CDR3 nucleotides: TGTACCAGCAGCTTGGAGGACAGGGCCATGTCTGAAGCTTTCTTT.

The chain couples TRBV29-1 to TRBJ2-1, with 16 bases matching TRBD2. The CDR3 length is 16 residues. CDR1 is SQVTM and CDR2 is ANQGSEA in the germline V gene. The J segment lost 9 bases and the V segment lost 6 bases, leaving 11 bases of the junction unmatched. The CDR3 spells CSVATGTSGRALEQFF. Here the CDR3 DNA reads TGCAGCGTAGCAACCGGGACTAGCGGGAGGGCCCTTGAGCAGTTCTTC.

V is TRBV4-2 and J is TRBJ1-5; no definite D call. Germline assignment: CDR1 LGHNA and CDR2 YNFKEQ. The CDR3 totals 13 residues. Trimming took off 1 base at V and 8 bases at J, with 9 bases between the two ends. In DNA form, the CDR3 reads TGTGCCAGCAGCCAAGGAAGAGAAGAGCCCCAGCATTTT. Translating gives CASSQGREEPQHF.

The rearrangement links TRBV14 to TRBJ2-7, with 9 nucleotides matching TRBD1. There are 14 residues in the CDR3. The junction had 8 bases not matched to a gene; V was cut back by 4 bases and J by 7 bases. CDR1 SGHDN and CDR2 FVKESK come from the germline V gene. The CDR3 region has the DNA TGTGCCAGCAGCCGGACAGGGGCCCTGAAAGAGCAGTACTTC. It is translated as CASSRTGALKEQYF.

There are many counts of this clonotype. The chain joins TRBV6-5 to TRBJ2-2; D may be TRBD2 (5 bases). Germline lookup yields CDR1 MNHEY and CDR2 SVGAGI. This CDR3 is built from 17 residues. V was trimmed by 0 bases and J by 1 base, leaving 12 bases between them. CDR3 sequence reads: CASSYSRVVGNTGELFF. The CDR3, as DNA: TGTGCCAGCAGTTACTCGAGGGTAGTGGGGAACACCGGGGAGCTGTTTTTT.